The clone carrying this TCR beta chain was counted only a few times. Its antigen is currently unknown. V shed 0 bases and J shed 10 bases, with 17 bases lying between them. CDR1 and CDR2 (germline): SGHRS, YFSETQ. The CDR3 covers 15 residues. Primers: 60 Vbeta forward and 13 Jbeta reverse. The data were produced by immunoSEQ multiplex PCR, yet TCRdb's version contains in-frame clones alone and is incomplete. In the table there are 150,000 to 180,000 clones, around three quarters of which are singletons. This specimen belongs to a study of cytomegalovirus exposure and HLA in healthy donors. Findings and limits, study-wide: A later analysis found TCR association rates differed by HLA locus, highest for DRB1 and lowest for HLA-C. After further analysis at a later stage, roughly 16,000 TCR beta sequences were associated with HLA alleles at 0.05 false discovery rate.

The chain combines TRBV5-1 with TRBJ2-1, with D perhaps matching TRBD2 (6 bases). The sequencing sample was made of PBMCs. This clonotype originated in a woman between 40 and 50 years old in good health and CMV-seronegative. The CDR3 loop reads CASSLGLAAGSEQFF. The CDR3 nucleotides read TGCGCCAGCAGCTTGGGATTAGCGGCTGGAAGCGAGCAGTTCTTC.